Listed here is a single TCR beta chain. Repertoires were generated with immunoSEQ multiplex PCR, while TCRdb's copy carries only in-frame clones and drops some. This sample has around 230,000 clones, with about 80% found just once. This sample is drawn from a study of blood T cell repertoires in COVID-19. As for the study in general: Acute and convalescent COVID-19 samples came from the United States, Italy and Spain.

Germline-derived CDR1 and CDR2 are MNHEY and SMNVEV (reference sequence). The CDR3 runs 14 residues. V was cut by 5 bases and J by 7 bases, with 17 bases left in between. Cohort allocation depended upon clinical history that participants reported. The sequenced sample consisted of PBMCs or T cells enriched from blood (not recorded which). The source of this sequence is a man aged 40-50 years who had recovered from COVID-19. The V and J genes are TRBV27 and TRBJ1-2, with D possibly TRBD1 on 6 matching bases. The CDR3 here is CASSPAGGQGGYTF. The CDR3 DNA reads TGTGCCAGCAGTCCCGCCGGGGGGCAAGGTGGCTACACCTTC.